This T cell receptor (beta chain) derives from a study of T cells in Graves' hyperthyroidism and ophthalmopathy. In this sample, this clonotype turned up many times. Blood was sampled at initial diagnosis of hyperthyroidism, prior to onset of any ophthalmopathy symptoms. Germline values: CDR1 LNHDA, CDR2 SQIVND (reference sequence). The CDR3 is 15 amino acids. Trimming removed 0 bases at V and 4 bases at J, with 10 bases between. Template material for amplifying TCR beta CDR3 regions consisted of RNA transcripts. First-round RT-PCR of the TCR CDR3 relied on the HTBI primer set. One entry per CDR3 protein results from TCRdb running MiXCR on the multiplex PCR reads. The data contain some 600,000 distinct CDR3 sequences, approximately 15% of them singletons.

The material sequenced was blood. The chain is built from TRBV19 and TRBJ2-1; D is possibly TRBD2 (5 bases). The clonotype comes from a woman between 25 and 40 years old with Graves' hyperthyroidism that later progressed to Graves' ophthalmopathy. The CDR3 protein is CASSIDGNLYNEQFF. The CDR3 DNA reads TGTGCCAGTAGTATAGACGGGAACCTATACAATGAGCAGTTCTTC.